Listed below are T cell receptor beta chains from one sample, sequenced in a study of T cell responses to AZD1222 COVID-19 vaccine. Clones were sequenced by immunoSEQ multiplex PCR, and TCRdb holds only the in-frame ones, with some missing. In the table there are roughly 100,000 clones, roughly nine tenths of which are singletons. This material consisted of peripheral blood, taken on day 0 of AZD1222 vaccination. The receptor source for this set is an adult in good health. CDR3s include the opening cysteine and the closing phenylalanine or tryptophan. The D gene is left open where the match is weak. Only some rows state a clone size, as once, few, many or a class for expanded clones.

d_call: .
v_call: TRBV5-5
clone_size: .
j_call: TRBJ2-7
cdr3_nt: TGTGCCAGCAGCTTGGAGCAGGGACCCTACGAGCAGTACTTC
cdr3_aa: CASSLEQGPYEQYF

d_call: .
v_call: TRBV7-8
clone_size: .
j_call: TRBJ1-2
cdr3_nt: TGTGCCAGCAGCTTAGGTCTGGCCCTAATGGGTGGCTACACCTTC
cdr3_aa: CASSLGLALMGGYTF

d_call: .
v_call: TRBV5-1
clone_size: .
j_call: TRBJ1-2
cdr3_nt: TGCGCCAGCAGCCTACTGACGGATGTCCACTACACCTTC
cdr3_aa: CASSLLTDVHYTF

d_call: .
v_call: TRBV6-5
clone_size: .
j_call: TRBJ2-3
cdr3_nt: TGTGCCAGCAGCCCCGCCGGGTCGACAGATACGCAGTATTTT
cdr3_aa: CASSPAGSTDTQYF

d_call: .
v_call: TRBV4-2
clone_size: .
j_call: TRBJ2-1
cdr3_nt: TGTGCCAGCAGCCAAGTAGCGGATGCTTACAATGAGCAGTTCTTC
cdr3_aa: CASSQVADAYNEQFF

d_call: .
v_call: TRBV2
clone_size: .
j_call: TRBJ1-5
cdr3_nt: TGTGCCAGCAGTGTTCAGGGTTCACAGCCCCAGCATTTT
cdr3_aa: CASSVQGSQPQHF

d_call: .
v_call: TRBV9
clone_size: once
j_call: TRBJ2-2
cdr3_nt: TGTGCCAGCAGCGATATAGGGACAAACACCGGGGAGCTGTTTTTT
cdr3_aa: CASSDIGTNTGELFF

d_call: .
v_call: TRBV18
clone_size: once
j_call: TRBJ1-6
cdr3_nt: TGTGCCAGCTCACCAAAGAAGACCAGGGAGGATTCACCCCTCCACTTT
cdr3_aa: CASSPKKTREDSPLHF

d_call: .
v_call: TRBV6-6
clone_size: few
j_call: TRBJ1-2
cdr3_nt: TGTGCCGGCAGGTTCAACTATGGCTACACCTTC
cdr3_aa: CAGRFNYGYTF

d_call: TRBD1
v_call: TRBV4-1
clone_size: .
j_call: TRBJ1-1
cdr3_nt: TGCGCCAGCAGCCAAGATAAATGGGGACAGGGGAAGGAGGACACTGAAGCTTTCTTT
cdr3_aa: CASSQDKWGQGKEDTEAFF

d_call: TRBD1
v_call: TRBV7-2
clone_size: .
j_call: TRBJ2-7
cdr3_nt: TGTGCCAGCAGCCCCAGACAGGGGGGTCCCTACGAGCAGTACTTC
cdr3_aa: CASSPRQGGPYEQYF

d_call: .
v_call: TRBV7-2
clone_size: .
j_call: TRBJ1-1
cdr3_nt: TGTGCCAGCAGTACAACCTCGGGGAGGCTGAACACTGAAGCTTTCTTT
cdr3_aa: CASSTTSGRLNTEAFF

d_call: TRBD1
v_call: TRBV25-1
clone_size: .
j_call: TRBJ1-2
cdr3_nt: TGTGCCAGCAGTGCACCCGGGACAGGGAAGCATGGCTACACCTTC
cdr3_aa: CASSAPGTGKHGYTF

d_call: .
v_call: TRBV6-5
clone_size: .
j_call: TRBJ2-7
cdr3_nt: TGTGCCAGCTGGAGAGGGGTTAATCCCTACGAGCAGTACTTC
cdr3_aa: CASWRGVNPYEQYF

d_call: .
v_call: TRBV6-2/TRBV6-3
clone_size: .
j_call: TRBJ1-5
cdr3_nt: TGTGCCAGCAGTTACGTTTTATGGGGGCAGCCCCAGCATTTT
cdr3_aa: CASSYVLWGQPQHF

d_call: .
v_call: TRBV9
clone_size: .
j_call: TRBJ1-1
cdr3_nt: TGTGCCAGCAGCGTAGCCGGGAACACTGAAGCTTTCTTT
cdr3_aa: CASSVAGNTEAFF

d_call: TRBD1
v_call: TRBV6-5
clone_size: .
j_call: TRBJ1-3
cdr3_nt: TGTGCCAGCAGTACTGGACAGGTGCGGAACACCATATATTTT
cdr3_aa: CASSTGQVRNTIYF

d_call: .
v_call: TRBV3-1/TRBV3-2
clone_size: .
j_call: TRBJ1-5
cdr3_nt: TGTGCCAGCAGCCAACAGAGGGCCCAGCCCCAGCATTTT
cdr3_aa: CASSQQRAQPQHF

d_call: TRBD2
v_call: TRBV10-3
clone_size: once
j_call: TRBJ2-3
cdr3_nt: TGTGCCATCAGTAATTCAGGGGCTAGCGGGGTTGCCGATACGCAGTATTTT
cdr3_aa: CAISNSGASGVADTQYF